The 17 T cell receptor beta chains given below trace back to one sample, sequenced in a study of identical twins (dated by TCRdb to 2016 to 2017). The library relied on 5' RACE. The run used an Illumina HiSeq 2000. The public reads were reprocessed in TCRdb via fastp at Q25 and MiXCR, keeping in-frame beta chains. Rows matching on CDR3 protein sequence are summarized as one entry with the most common DNA and genes. The sample table shows roughly 690,000 distinct CDR3 sequences, and around 20% are seen once. The leading ten clones occupy around 4.5% of the sample. The same sample was also studied in work on T cells expressing NK-cell markers.

The specimen sequenced was PBMCs. These receptors were obtained from a woman aged 18-30 years in good health.

The chain has TRBV5-1 and TRBJ2-1, with no clear D. Germline CDR1 and CDR2: SGHRS and YFSETQ. This CDR3 is 15 amino acids long. The V end lost 4 bases, the J end lost 7 bases, and 18 bases lay between the germline ends. CDR3 region: CASSPSVLGPNEQFF. CDR3 in DNA: TGCGCCAGCAGCCCCTCGGTTCTAGGGCCAAATGAGCAGTTCTTC.

The J gene is TRBJ2-5, the V gene TRBV12-3 or TRBV12-4; D is unclear. This CDR3 has 13 residues. Trimming took 5 bases from V and 5 from J, leaving 12 bases between them. The CDR3 region has the DNA TGTGCCAGCAGTGATCCCGTATCCGAGACCCAGTACTTC. Its protein is CASSDPVSETQYF.

V is TRBV5-5 and J is TRBJ2-7, with D perhaps matching TRBD2 (5 bases). V was trimmed by 7 bases and J by 3 bases, leaving 14 bases between them. Germline V gene sequence: CDR1 SGHKS, CDR2 YYEKEE (reference sequence). The CDR3 loop spans 13 amino acids. CDR3 sequence: CASCGSSGYEQYF. In DNA, the CDR3 is TGTGCCAGCTGCGGGTCCTCGGGCTACGAGCAGTACTTC.

This clonotype was seen only a few times. V is TRBV6-5 and J is TRBJ2-1, with D perhaps TRBD1 or TRBD2 (6 bases each). CDR1 is MNHEY and CDR2 is SVGAGI in the germline V gene. The ends were cut back, 2 bases at V and 0 bases at J, with 14 bases in the middle. The CDR3 contains 17 residues. As DNA, the CDR3 is TGTGCCAGCAGTTACGCGGGACATAAGAGCTCCTACAATGAGCAGTTCTTC. Its translation is CASSYAGHKSSYNEQFF.

The rearrangement links TRBV7-9 to TRBJ2-1; the match to TRBD2 covers 7 bases. The J segment lost 6 bases and the V segment lost 0 bases, leaving 2 bases of the junction unmatched. The CDR3 is made up of 14 amino acids. Germline V gene lookup returns CDR1 SEHNR and CDR2 FQNEAQ (reference sequence). CDR3: CASSLAGGTNEQFF. The CDR3 bases are TGTGCCAGCAGCTTAGCGGGGGGGACCAATGAGCAGTTCTTC.

The chain joins TRBV24-1 to TRBJ2-3; TRBD1 is a possible D gene (5 bases). The CDR3 spans 12 residues. The germline V gene encodes CDR1 KGHDR and CDR2 SFDVKD. Trimming took off 3 bases at V and 9 bases at J, with 9 bases between the two ends. The CDR3 is CATSDRPGTQYF. As DNA, the CDR3 is TGTGCCACCAGTGATCGGCCAGGGACGCAGTATTTT.

This clonotype has just a few counts. The chain couples TRBV2 to TRBJ2-1, with D possibly being TRBD1 or TRBD2 (7 bases each). This CDR3 has 12 amino acids. V lost 8 bases and J 7 bases, leaving 12 bases between the germline ends. The germline V gene encodes CDR1 SNHLY and CDR2 FYNNEI. The CDR3 sequence is CASRQGGNEQFF. The CDR3 nucleotides are TGTGCCAGCCGACAGGGAGGGAATGAGCAGTTCTTC.

The chain's CDR3 is CATSRDPGAGSTDTQYF. The CDR3 DNA reads TGTGCCACCAGCAGAGATCCGGGGGCGGGAAGCACAGATACGCAGTATTTT. This chain joins TRBV15 and TRBJ2-3, with D perhaps being TRBD1 or TRBD2 (6 bases each). The V end was cut by 0 bases, the J end by 0 bases, with 13 bases between. The CDR3 contains 17 residues. Germline V gene sequence: CDR1 LNHNV, CDR2 YYDKDF (reference sequence).

The chain uses TRBV3-1 and TRBJ2-1, with 13 bases fitting TRBD2. The CDR3 has 17 residues. Trimming cost V 2 bases and J 12 bases; bases outside gene matches: 13. Germline CDR1 LGHDT, CDR2 YNNKEL (reference sequence). The CDR3 nucleotides read TGTGCCAGCAGCCAACCGCTTACTAGCGGGAGGGCCGTGGCGCAGTTCTTC. Amino acid sequence: CASSQPLTSGRAVAQFF.

This rearrangement joins TRBV12-5 to TRBJ2-1, with D perhaps given as TRBD1 or TRBD2 (6 bases each). The germline gives CDR1 LGHNT, CDR2 FRNRAP. Trimming shortened V by 5 bases and J by 4 bases, and 12 bases separated the two germline ends. The CDR3 has 14 residues. The CDR3 sequence is CASGGTGRYNEQFF. DNA for the CDR3: TGTGCTAGTGGTGGTACAGGGAGGTACAATGAGCAGTTCTTC.

The sample holds many counts of this clonotype. The chain carries TRBV7-2 and TRBJ1-2; D ambiguous. CDR3 size: 14 residues. From germline, CDR1 is SGHTA and CDR2 FQGNSA. V was shortened by 1 base and J by 4 bases, with 10 bases between the two germline ends. The CDR3 is CASSLEGLVYGYTF. The CDR3 bases are TGTGCCAGCAGCTTAGAGGGTCTCGTCTATGGCTACACCTTC.

J is TRBJ2-1 and V is TRBV19; possible D gene TRBD2, 5 bases. V was clipped by 10 bases and J by 5 bases, with 15 bases between them. CDR3 size: 13 residues. CDR1 is LNHDA, CDR2 SQIVND, per germline (reference sequence). The CDR3 region has the DNA TGTGCCATCGGCGGGCTGGAAAACAATGAGCAGTTCTTC. It codes for CAIGGLENNEQFF.

The V call is TRBV5-6, the J call TRBJ2-3; D remains unclear. CDR1 and CDR2 (germline): SGHDT, YYEEEE. The CDR3 is 13 residues long. V was clipped by 4 bases and J by 2 bases, with 8 bases between them. The CDR3 DNA reads TGTGCCAGCAGCCTACCCGTCACAGATACGCAGTATTTT. Its protein is CASSLPVTDTQYF. Supplemented by reference TRBV5-6 and TRBJ2-3, the full variable domain reads DAGVTQSPTHLIKTRGQQVTLRCSPKSGHDTVSWYQQALGQGPQFIFQYYEEEERQRGNFPDRFSGHQFPNYSSELNVNALLLGDSALYLCASSLPVTDTQYFGPGTRLTVL.

This clonotype was seen more than once but under ten times. The V and J genes are TRBV19 and TRBJ2-3; D is possibly TRBD2 (6 bases). CDR3 length: 16 amino acids. V shed 8 bases and J shed 0 bases, with 18 bases lying between them. Germline V gene sequence: CDR1 LNHDA, CDR2 SQIVND (reference sequence). CDR3 amino acids: CASVPRAGPSTDTQYF. The CDR3 DNA is TGTGCCAGTGTACCAAGGGCGGGGCCCAGCACAGATACGCAGTATTTT.

The rearrangement uses TRBV24-1 and TRBJ1-2; weak D call: TRBD1 (5 bases). The germline V gene encodes CDR1 KGHDR and CDR2 SFDVKD. The CDR3 contains 17 residues. The V gene lost 1 base and the J gene lost 4 bases, with 18 bases spanning the gap. DNA of the CDR3: TGTGCCACCAGTGATTTACGAGTTCAGGGCCGCGCCTATGGCTACACCTTC. Its protein product is CATSDLRVQGRAYGYTF.

The chain combines TRBV7-8 with TRBJ1-4, with TRBD1 matching 7 bases. Germline lookup yields CDR1 SGHVS and CDR2 FQNEAQ. The V and J ends lost 5 bases and 8 bases, in that order; junction bases with no gene match: 8. This CDR3 has 14 residues. This CDR3 is CASSGTVAREKLFF. CDR3 DNA sequence: TGTGCCAGCAGCGGGACAGTTGCTAGGGAAAAACTGTTTTTT. The complete variable domain, with remaining parts taken from reference TRBV7-8 and TRBJ1-4, reads GAGVSQSPRYKVAKRGQDVALRCDPISGHVSLFWYQQALGQGPEFLTYFQNEAQLDKSGLPSDRFFAERPEGSVSTLKIQRTQQEDSAVYLCASSGTVAREKLFFGSGTQLSVL.

CDR3 in amino acids: CASSGTDYYTEAFF. The DNA for the CDR3 is TGCGCCAGCAGCGGGACAGACTACTACACTGAAGCTTTCTTT. The chain has TRBV5-1 and TRBJ1-1, with 7 bases lining up with TRBD1. V dropped 4 bases and J dropped 3; count of bases not matched to a gene: 6. The CDR3 has 14 residues. From germline, CDR1 is SGHRS and CDR2 YFSETQ.